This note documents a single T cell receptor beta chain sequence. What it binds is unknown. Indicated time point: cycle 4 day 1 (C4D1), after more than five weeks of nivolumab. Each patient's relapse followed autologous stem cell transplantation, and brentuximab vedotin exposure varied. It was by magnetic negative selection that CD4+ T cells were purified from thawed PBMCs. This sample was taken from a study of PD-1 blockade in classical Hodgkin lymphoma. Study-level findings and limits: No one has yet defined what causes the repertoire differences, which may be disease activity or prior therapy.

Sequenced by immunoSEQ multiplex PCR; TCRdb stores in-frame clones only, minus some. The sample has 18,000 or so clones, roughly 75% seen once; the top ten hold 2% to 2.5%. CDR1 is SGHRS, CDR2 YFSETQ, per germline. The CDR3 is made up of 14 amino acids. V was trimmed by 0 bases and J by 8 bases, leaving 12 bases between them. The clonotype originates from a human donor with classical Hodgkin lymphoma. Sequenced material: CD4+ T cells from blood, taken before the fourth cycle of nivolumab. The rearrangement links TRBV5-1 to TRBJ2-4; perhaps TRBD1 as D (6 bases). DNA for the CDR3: TGCGCCAGCAGCTTGGGGACAGCCGGAGACATTCAGTACTTC. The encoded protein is CASSLGTAGDIQYF.